The 4 T cell receptor beta chains below were found in one sample sequenced in a study of shared clonotypes between healthy human individuals. Generated by immunoSEQ multiplex PCR, the TCRdb table keeps only in-frame clones and is missing some. The sample has more than 450,000 clones; more than 65% are singletons. Sequenced material: PBMCs. These receptors were obtained from a middle-aged woman in good health. Some clones in this sample may be carry-over from other donors' samples.

The V gene is TRBV9, the J gene TRBJ1-2; D unresolved. V gave up 2 bases and J gave up 8 bases, with 10 bases separating them. The V gene's germline CDR1 is SGDLS and CDR2 YYNGEE. The CDR3 is 12 residues long. The CDR3 region is CASSVSGGGYTF. In DNA form, the CDR3 reads TGTGCCAGCAGCGTCTCGGGTGGGGGCTACACCTTC. Combining the CDR3 with reference TRBV9 and TRBJ1-2 gives the whole variable domain DSGVTQTPKHLITATGQRVTLRCSPRSGDLSVYWYQQSLDQGLQFLIQYYNGEERAKGNILERFSAQQFPDLHSELNLSSLELGDSALYFCASSVSGGGYTFGSGTRLTVV.

The chain joins TRBV6-5 to TRBJ2-2; D may be TRBD2 (5 bases). Germline lookup yields CDR1 MNHEY and CDR2 SVGAGI. Trimming pared 0 bases from V and 6 bases from J, leaving 8 bases between. The CDR3 runs 14 residues. This chain's CDR3 is CASSYSPGSGELFF. As DNA, the CDR3 is TGTGCCAGCAGTTACTCGCCGGGGTCCGGGGAGCTGTTTTTT.

J is TRBJ1-5 and V is TRBV7-2; D uncertain. Trimming left V 4 bases short and J 3 bases short, with 7 bases between. Per germline, CDR1 SGHTA and CDR2 FQGNSA. CDR3 size: 13 residues. The CDR3 DNA is TGTGCCAGCAGCTCCTCTTTCAATCAGCCCCAGCATTTT. Amino acid sequence: CASSSSFNQPQHF.

J is TRBJ2-1 and V is TRBV7-3; 9 bases are a match to TRBD2. This CDR3 is 16 amino acids long. Germline CDR1 reads SGHTA; CDR2 reads FQGTGA. The V and J ends lost 5 bases and 1 base, in that order; junction bases with no gene match: 6. The CDR3 DNA reads TGTGCCAGCAGCCCGGTAGCGGGAGCTTCCTACAATGAGCAGTTCTTC. Encoded protein: CASSPVAGASYNEQFF.